Below are 20 T cell receptor beta chains sequenced from a single sample in a study of chemoradiotherapy in HPV16-positive cancers. The assay was immunoSEQ multiplex PCR, and TCRdb's table has in-frame clones only and misses some. The table includes fewer than 20,000 clones, approximately 75% detected once. The sample was gathered from a patient who underwent chemoradiotherapy. The receptors shown here come from a human donor with HPV-associated anogenital cancer.

The chain employs TRBV5-5 and TRBJ2-3, with D maybe TRBD1 (6 bases). Germline V gene lookup returns CDR1 SGHKS and CDR2 YYEKEE (reference sequence). This CDR3 has 14 amino acids. The V and J ends lost 1 base and 4 bases respectively, with 10 bases between them. As DNA, the CDR3 is TGTGCCAGCAGCTTGACAGGGTGGGCAGATACGCAGTATTTT. Protein product: CASSLTGWADTQYF.

V gene TRBV11-2 combines with J gene TRBJ1-1; TRBD1 is a possible D gene (5 bases). The V gene lost 0 bases and the J gene lost 0 bases, with 17 bases spanning the gap. Germline CDR1 SGHAT, CDR2 FQNNGV. The CDR3 runs 18 residues. For the CDR3, the DNA is TGTGCCAGCAGCTTAGATACCCCCAGGGTAGTAATGAACACTGAAGCTTTCTTT. Translated, it gives CASSLDTPRVVMNTEAFF.

The V gene is TRBV27, the J gene TRBJ2-7; 7 nucleotides match TRBD1. CDR1 is MNHEY and CDR2 is SMNVEV in the germline V gene (reference sequence). With 3 bases clipped from V and 5 bases from J, the junction kept 4 bases outside the gene matches. CDR3 length equals 13 residues. This CDR3 is CASSFLTGDEQYF. CDR3 in DNA: TGTGCCAGCAGTTTTTTAACAGGGGACGAGCAGTACTTC.

The chain uses TRBV5-1 and TRBJ2-3, with 8 positions matching TRBD2. This CDR3 is built from 16 residues. The germline V gene has CDR1 SGHRS and CDR2 YFSETQ. With V trimmed by 7 bases and J by 0 bases, 10 bases remained unmatched. This CDR3 is CASCGSSGSSTDTQYF. CDR3 sequence (DNA): TGCGCCAGCTGTGGCTCTAGCGGGTCTAGCACAGATACGCAGTATTTT.

This clone was counted a single time. The rearrangement links TRBV7-9 to TRBJ2-7; the D gene could be TRBD1 or TRBD2 (7 bases each). V lost 4 bases to trimming and J lost 5 bases, with 15 bases between them. CDR3 length: 14 residues. From germline, CDR1 is SEHNR and CDR2 FQNEAQ (reference sequence). The CDR3 reads CASSSAGGGDEQYF. In DNA form, the CDR3 reads TGTGCCAGCAGCTCGGCAGGGGGGGGAGACGAGCAGTACTTC.

The rearrangement uses TRBV19 and TRBJ1-1; D unresolved. The length of the CDR3 is 14 residues. V dropped 2 bases and J dropped 4 bases, with 11 bases sitting between them. Germline V gene data show CDR1 as LNHDA and CDR2 as SQIVND (reference sequence). DNA for the CDR3: TGTGCCAGTAGTATAAGTTTAACGGGCACTGAAGCTTTCTTT. Protein: CASSISLTGTEAFF.

The chain is built from TRBV30 and TRBJ2-1; 9 positions agree with TRBD2. CDR3 length equals 14 residues. Per germline, CDR1 GTSNPN and CDR2 SVGIG (reference sequence). The junction had 7 bases not matched to a gene; V was cut back by 1 base and J by 9 bases. For the CDR3, the DNA is TGTGCCTGGAGTGGTGGCGGGGGGGCGTTTGAGCAGTTCTTC. It yields the protein CAWSGGGGAFEQFF.

This chain joins TRBV5-1 and TRBJ2-6; no firm D call. This CDR3 spans 18 amino acids. Germline assignment: CDR1 SGHRS and CDR2 YFSETQ. The V end lost 0 bases, the J end lost 2 bases, and 15 bases lay between the germline ends. CDR3 loop: CASSLEGTLRAGANVLTF. CDR3 bases: TGCGCCAGCAGCTTGGAGGGTACTCTGCGTGCTGGGGCCAACGTCCTGACTTTC.

CDR3 amino acids: CASSVEGGYTGELFF. CDR3 nucleotides: TGTGCCAGCAGCGTAGAGGGAGGGTACACCGGGGAGCTGTTTTTT. The chain joins TRBV9 to TRBJ2-2, with 7 bases fitting TRBD2. The V and J ends lost 0 bases and 3 bases, in that order; junction bases with no gene match: 2. There are 15 residues in the CDR3. Germline V gives CDR1 SGDLS, CDR2 YYNGEE.

The gene calls are TRBV28 and TRBJ2-4, with TRBD2 identical over 14 bases. This CDR3 is 18 amino acids long. Germline V gene data show CDR1 as MDHEN and CDR2 as SYDVKM. Unmatched junction bases numbered 6, after V lost 5 bases and J lost 0 bases. In DNA form, the CDR3 reads TGTGCCAGCAGTACGGGGACTAGCGGGGGACTAGCCAAAAACATTCAGTACTTC. Translated, it gives CASSTGTSGGLAKNIQYF.

This chain uses TRBV19 with TRBJ1-1; 7 bases match TRBD1. The length of the CDR3 is 15 residues. The trim removed 5 bases at V and 4 bases at J, leaving 10 bases unmatched. Germline V CDR1 and CDR2: LNHDA, SQIVND (reference sequence). CDR3 bases: TGTGCCAGTAGTGGGAACCGACAGGGCGGCACTGAAGCTTTCTTT. Its protein is CASSGNRQGGTEAFF.

The rearrangement uses TRBV9 and TRBJ2-4, with 8 bases fitting TRBD2. CDR3 size: 15 residues. V shed 3 bases, J shed 7 bases, and the junction held 9 bases outside the gene matches. Germline assignment: CDR1 SGDLS and CDR2 YYNGEE. DNA for the CDR3: TGTGCCAGCAGCGATCGTAGCCGGGAGGGGAACATTCAGTACTTC. Its translation: CASSDRSREGNIQYF.

J is TRBJ2-1 and V is TRBV16; 11 positions agree with TRBD2. CDR1 KGHSY and CDR2 FQNENV come from the germline V gene. V lost 0 bases, J lost 7 bases, and 5 bases stayed unmatched. The CDR3 is made up of 16 amino acids. CDR3 protein: CASSQSPSGGQNEQFF. The CDR3, as DNA: TGTGCCAGCAGCCAATCGCCTAGCGGGGGGCAGAATGAGCAGTTCTTC.

The gene calls are TRBV30 and TRBJ2-3; 9 positions match TRBD2. The V segment lost 1 base and the J segment 7 bases; nucleotides outside the gene matches: 18. Germline V gives CDR1 GTSNPN, CDR2 SVGIG (reference sequence). CDR3 length equals 18 residues. Here the CDR3 DNA reads TGTGCCTGGAGTGGAGGTTTGGGGCGGGGGGGCTTTACGCATACGCAGTATTTT. It translates to CAWSGGLGRGGFTHTQYF.

By sample fraction, this clone is hyperexpanded. The genes are TRBV27 and TRBJ2-3; TRBD2 matches 7 bases. Trimming cost V 4 bases and J 4 bases; bases outside gene matches: 8. Germline V gene sequence: CDR1 MNHEY, CDR2 SMNVEV (reference sequence). This CDR3 has 15 residues. The CDR3 here is CASSSIGGVADTQYF. The CDR3 nucleotides are TGTGCCAGCAGTTCGATTGGGGGGGTAGCAGATACGCAGTATTTT.

The chain carries TRBV6-6 and TRBJ2-1; D is ambiguous. The CDR3 extends over 13 amino acids. The V gene's germline CDR1 is MNHNY and CDR2 SVGAGI (reference sequence). V was clipped by 0 bases and J by 4 bases, with 4 bases between them. The CDR3 bases are TGTGCCAGCAGTTACTCGAATTACAATGAGCAGTTCTTC. It encodes CASSYSNYNEQFF.

This clone has just one count. The chain carries TRBV6-1 and TRBJ1-6, with 10 bases matching TRBD1. With V trimmed by 0 bases and J by 10 bases, 6 bases remained unmatched. The germline V gene encodes CDR1 MNHNS and CDR2 SASEGT. The CDR3 spans 16 residues. CDR3 amino acids: CASSEAAGQGRSPLHF. The CDR3 region has the DNA TGTGCCAGCAGTGAAGCAGCGGGACAGGGGAGGTCACCCCTCCACTTT.

V and J are TRBV4-3 and TRBJ1-2, with D unclear. The CDR3 totals 18 residues. Trimming pared 0 bases from V and 0 bases from J, leaving 17 bases between. Looked up from germline, CDR1 is LGHNA and CDR2 is YSLEER. DNA of the CDR3: TGCGCCAGCAGCCAAGATTTCCCCTGGGGAATCTCTAACTATGGCTACACCTTC. Its protein product is CASSQDFPWGISNYGYTF.

The chain combines TRBV29-1 with TRBJ2-5; no clear D. From germline, CDR1 is SQVTM and CDR2 ANQGSEA. The CDR3 spans 13 residues. V gave up 6 bases and J gave up 4 bases, with 15 bases separating them. CDR3 DNA sequence: TGCAGCGTCAACTACATTGTCGGAGAGACCCAGTACTTC. Its translation: CSVNYIVGETQYF.

This chain uses TRBV2 with TRBJ2-3; 7 nucleotides match TRBD2. This CDR3 spans 15 amino acids. Germline CDR1 and CDR2: SNHLY and FYNNEI. The ends lost 3 bases at V and 4 bases at J; junction bases unmatched: 7. The CDR3 spells CASSEKLATADTQYF. CDR3 bases: TGTGCCAGCAGTGAGAAACTAGCGACCGCAGATACGCAGTATTTT.